This is a list of T cell receptor beta chains from one sample in a study of T cells in Graves' hyperthyroidism and ophthalmopathy. TCRdb ran MiXCR on the multiplex PCR reads and lists one entry per CDR3 protein. The sample carries around 600,000 distinct CDR3 sequences, roughly 15% recorded once. The sequenced sample consisted of blood. All receptors come from a woman aged 45 to 65 with Graves' ophthalmopathy. Both conserved end residues are part of each CDR3. D genes are given only for firm matches. Not every row has a clone size; where given, it reads once, few, many or a size class.

V	D	length	J	size	CDR3	DNA
TRBV19	TRBD1	17	TRBJ1-5	.	CASSIGPGQALYQPQHF	TGTGCCAGTAGTATAGGTCCGGGACAGGCGTTGTATCAGCCCCAGCATTTT
TRBV5-6	TRBD1	16	TRBJ1-5	few	CASSLYRGNSNQPQHF	TGTGCCAGCAGCTTGTACAGGGGAAATAGCAATCAGCCCCAGCATTTT
TRBV24-1	.	16	TRBJ2-3	many	CATSDFTRDGGDTQYF	TGTGCCACCAGTGATTTTACACGCGACGGAGGAGATACGCAGTATTTT
TRBV24-1	TRBD2	15	TRBJ2-5	few	CATSDTSGYQETQYF	TGTGCCACCAGTGATACTAGCGGGTACCAAGAGACCCAGTACTTC
TRBV6-1	.	14	TRBJ1-4	.	CASVGRQADEKLFF	TGTGCCAGCGTGGGGAGACAGGCTGATGAAAAACTGTTTTTT
TRBV15	TRBD2	17	TRBJ2-7	.	CATSGEGLASPSYEQYF	TGTGCCACCAGCGGCGAAGGACTAGCTAGCCCCTCCTACGAGCAGTACTTC
TRBV29-1	TRBD2	19	TRBJ2-1	.	CSVVYPLAGDYLSYNEQSF	TGCAGCGTTGTTTATCCGCTAGCGGGGGACTACCTATCCTACAATGAGCAGTCCTTC
TRBV4-1	TRBD2	16	TRBJ2-2	.	CASSQAAGGITGELFF	TGCGCCAGCAGCCAAGCGGCGGGAGGCATCACCGGGGAGCTGTTTTTT
TRBV11-3	TRBD2	18	TRBJ2-1	many	CASSSGTSGRIFYNEQFF	TGTGCCAGCAGCTCCGGGACTAGCGGGAGGATTTTCTACAATGAGCAGTTCTTC
TRBV18	.	14	TRBJ2-7	few	CASSPPRAAYEQYF	TGTGCCAGCTCACCACCGAGGGCCGCCTACGAGCAGTACTTC
TRBV20-1	.	16	TRBJ2-3	.	CSASGTHRGYTDTQYF	TGCAGTGCTTCAGGGACCCATAGAGGGTACACAGATACGCAGTATTTT
TRBV2	TRBD1	16	TRBJ1-6	many	CASSEAPGQGASPLHF	TGTGCCAGCAGTGAAGCACCGGGACAGGGGGCTTCACCCCTCCACTTT
TRBV6-2/TRBV6-3	.	13	TRBJ2-2	many	CASSSGNTGELFF	TGTGCCAGCAGTTCCGGGAACACCGGGGAGCTGTTTTTT
TRBV3-1	.	15	TRBJ2-1	many	CASSQVTGSYNEQFF	TGTGCCAGCAGCCAAGTAACGGGATCCTACAATGAGCAGTTCTTC
TRBV29-1	.	13	TRBJ2-7	few	CSVAISLSYEQYF	TGCAGCGTTGCCATATCCCTTTCCTACGAGCAGTACTTC
TRBV6-1	TRBD1	15	TRBJ1-5	few	CASSALTGANQPQHF	TGTGCCAGCAGTGCCCTGACAGGGGCCAATCAGCCCCAGCATTTT
TRBV9	TRBD2	14	TRBJ2-7	many	CASSVASGSHEQYF	TGTGCCAGCAGCGTGGCTAGCGGGAGCCACGAGCAGTACTTC
TRBV7-2	.	15	TRBJ2-1	many	CASSLLFPVRDEQFF	TGTGCCAGCAGCTTATTATTTCCCGTTCGGGATGAGCAGTTCTTC
TRBV11-3	TRBD1	14	TRBJ2-3	many	CASSLGQVTDTQYF	TGTGCCAGCAGCTTGGGACAGGTCACAGATACGCAGTATTTT
TRBV28	TRBD2	18	TRBJ2-6	many	CASRPPGLAVSGANVLTF	TGTGCCAGCAGACCCCCGGGACTAGCGGTCTCTGGGGCCAACGTCCTGACTTTC
TRBV12-5	.	16	TRBJ1-5	few	CASGLVLGQTNQPQHF	TGTGCTAGTGGTTTGGTACTCGGGCAGACAAATCAGCCCCAGCATTTT
TRBV12-5	.	12	TRBJ2-5	many	CASGLVRETQYF	TGTGCTAGTGGTTTGGTACGAGAGACCCAGTACTTC
TRBV3-1	.	17	TRBJ2-1	many	CASSQVPSVGPYNEQFF	TGTGCCAGCAGCCAAGTTCCTAGCGTTGGACCCTACAATGAGCAGTTCTTC
TRBV7-3	.	16	TRBJ2-6	few	CASSSYSASGANVLTF	TGTGCCAGCAGCTCGTACAGTGCCTCTGGGGCCAACGTCCTGACTTTC
TRBV27	TRBD1	14	TRBJ1-5	few	CASTDRGGNQPQHF	TGTGCCAGCACGGACAGGGGTGGCAATCAGCCCCAGCATTTT
TRBV20-1	.	13	TRBJ2-3	.	CSAIGASTDTQYF	TGCAGTGCTATCGGTGCGAGCACAGATACGCAGTATTTT
TRBV14	TRBD2	16	TRBJ2-2	many	CASSPSRLAEAGELFF	TGTGCCAGCAGCCCCAGCCGACTAGCCGAGGCCGGGGAGCTGTTTTTT
TRBV20-1	TRBD1	17	TRBJ2-7	once	CSARKPSRTGISYEQYF	TGCAGTGCTAGAAAGCCAAGCCGGACAGGGATCTCCTACGAGCAGTACTTC
TRBV28	TRBD1	14	TRBJ1-5	many	CASSPRAGGQPQHF	TGTGCCAGCAGTCCCCGGGCAGGGGGCCAGCCCCAGCATTTT
TRBV9	.	13	TRBJ1-1	.	CASSRLGGTEAFF	TGTGCCAGCAGCCGCTTGGGTGGCACTGAAGCTTTCTTT
TRBV12-3/TRBV12-4	TRBD1	14	TRBJ1-2	many	CASRSLGQGYGYTF	TGTGCCAGCAGATCTCTGGGACAGGGCTATGGCTACACCTTC
TRBV27	.	17	TRBJ1-6	few	CASSLVYAGLVWSPLHF	TGTGCCAGCAGTTTGGTTTACGCGGGGTTAGTATGGTCACCCCTCCACTTT
TRBV2	TRBD2	17	TRBJ2-1	once	CARVAALAGDRRNEQFF	TGTGCCAGGGTTGCCGCCTTAGCGGGAGACAGGAGAAATGAGCAGTTCTTC
TRBV28	.	14	TRBJ1-1	many	CASMAGDWNTEAFF	TGTGCCAGCATGGCTGGGGATTGGAACACTGAAGCTTTCTTT
TRBV25-1	.	11	TRBJ2-2	.	CASGLTGELFF	TGTGCCAGCGGCCTCACCGGGGAGCTGTTTTTT
TRBV29-1	.	13	TRBJ2-7	many	CSVPRTDSYEQYF	TGCAGCGTCCCCCGGACAGACTCCTACGAGCAGTACTTC
TRBV7-3	.	14	TRBJ2-3	many	CASSLGGAPDTQYF	TGTGCCAGCAGCTTAGGGGGAGCCCCAGATACGCAGTATTTT
TRBV12-3/TRBV12-4	TRBD1	15	TRBJ1-1	many	CASSTGTGSSTEAFF	TGTGCCAGCAGTACCGGGACAGGGTCGAGCACTGAAGCTTTCTTT
TRBV7-6	TRBD1	16	TRBJ2-3	few	CASSRDRSVYGGTQYF	TGTGCCAGCAGCCGGGACAGATCGGTTTACGGAGGTACGCAGTATTTT
TRBV11-2	TRBD2	14	TRBJ2-7	many	CASSHTGGVYEQYF	TGTGCCAGCAGCCATACGGGAGGTGTTTACGAGCAGTACTTC
TRBV7-9	.	18	TRBJ2-1	many	CASSLPGKWGAEWNEQFF	TGTGCCAGCAGCTTGCCGGGAAAATGGGGGGCGGAATGGAATGAGCAGTTCTTC
TRBV15	.	18	TRBJ2-6	many	CATSEAVEGGAGANVLTF	TGTGCCACCAGCGAGGCGGTGGAGGGTGGAGCTGGGGCCAACGTCCTGACTTTC